These T cell receptor beta chains were read from a single sample in a study of blood T cell repertoires in COVID-19. Generated by immunoSEQ multiplex PCR, the TCRdb table keeps only in-frame clones and is missing some. Of around 280,000 clones listed, approximately 90% are singletons. Sequenced: PBMCs or T cells enriched from blood (not recorded which). The receptors here all came from a woman in her thirties or forties who had recovered from COVID-19. Both conserved end residues are part of each CDR3. D genes are given only for firm matches. Expanded clones get a size class; other rows say once, few or many, or leave the size out.

>TRBJ2-5|-|TRBV5-4|-
CASSGAQVTQETQYF
TGTGCCAGCAGCGGGGCGCAGGTGACCCAAGAGACCCAGTACTTC
>TRBJ1-2|-|TRBV28|-
CASSFDHRAYGYTF
TGTGCCAGCAGTTTTGATCACAGGGCCTATGGCTACACCTTC
>TRBJ2-7|TRBD2|TRBV3-1/TRBV3-2|-
CASSHRLAPCEQYF
TGTGCCAGCAGCCATAGACTAGCCCCATGCGAGCAGTACTTC
>TRBJ2-2|TRBD1|TRBV6-2/TRBV6-3|-
CASSHRQGFRAGELFF
TGTGCCAGCAGTCACCGACAGGGGTTTAGGGCCGGGGAGCTGTTTTTT
>TRBJ2-7|TRBD1|TRBV28|-
CASRTPLGQGMRREQYF
TGTGCCAGCAGAACCCCCTTAGGACAGGGGATGCGTCGAGAGCAGTACTTC
>TRBJ1-5|-|TRBV5-4|-
CASSSWTANSNQPQHF
TGTGCCAGCAGCTCCTGGACAGCGAATAGCAATCAGCCCCAGCATTTT
>TRBJ2-3|-|TRBV21-1|-
CASSLPVPRRSGSPDGNTDTQYF
TGTGCCAGCAGCCTCCCTGTCCCCCGACGGAGCGGGAGCCCCGACGGCAACACAGATACGCAGTATTTT
>TRBJ1-4|TRBD1|TRBV10-3|-
CAIAPGQGVMATNEKLFF
TGTGCCATTGCTCCGGGACAGGGTGTAATGGCAACTAATGAAAAACTGTTTTTT
>TRBJ2-7|-|TRBV7-2|-
CASSFGAIYEQYF
TGTGCCAGCAGCTTTGGTGCTATCTACGAGCAGTACTTC
>TRBJ2-5|TRBD1|TRBV11-2|-
CASSPNYLEGGPYQETQYF
TGTGCCAGCAGCCCCAACTACCTGGAAGGGGGCCCTTACCAAGAGACCCAGTACTTC
>TRBJ1-5|-|TRBV6-5|-
CASKPQGLGNQPQHF
TGTGCCAGCAAGCCCCAGGGTCTGGGCAATCAGCCCCAGCATTTT
>TRBJ2-1|TRBD2|TRBV7-9|-
CASSLASGREDEQFF
TGTGCCAGCAGCTTAGCTAGCGGGAGGGAGGATGAGCAGTTCTTC
>TRBJ2-1|TRBD2|TRBV28|-
CASREGTSGFGNEQFF
TGTGCCAGCAGAGAAGGGACTAGCGGGTTTGGCAATGAGCAGTTCTTC
>TRBJ1-2|TRBD1|TRBV11-2|-
CASSLAGTAGGYTF
TGTGCCAGCAGCTTAGCCGGGACAGCTGGTGGCTACACCTTC
>TRBJ1-2|-|TRBV15|-
CATSARRTANYGYTF
TGTGCCACCAGCGCAAGACGGACAGCTAACTATGGCTACACCTTC
>TRBJ2-2|TRBD1|TRBV5-1|once
CASSFGTGDAGELFF
TGCGCCAGCAGCTTTGGGACAGGCGACGCCGGGGAGCTGTTTTTT
>TRBJ2-3|-|TRBV27|-
CASSLVYTPTDTQYF
TGTGCCAGCAGTTTAGTCTATACTCCCACAGATACGCAGTATTTT
>TRBJ1-5|-|TRBV19|-
CASSITTGLNQPQHF
TGTGCCAGTAGTATAACTACGGGGTTGAATCAGCCCCAGCATTTT
>TRBJ2-3|-|TRBV7-2|-
CASSLSGSGSVKQYF
TGTGCCAGCAGCTTAAGCGGTTCGGGCAGTGTGAAGCAGTATTTT
>TRBJ1-2|-|TRBV28|-
CASSLSTARGYGYTF
TGTGCCAGCAGTTTATCTACGGCACGGGGGTATGGCTACACCTTC
>TRBJ1-1|-|TRBV29-1|-
CSVASQGNTEAFF
TGCAGCGTTGCTTCACAGGGGAACACTGAAGCTTTCTTT
>TRBJ1-1|-|TRBV6-5|few
CASSSRRMNTEAFF
TGTGCCAGCAGTTCTCGGCGGATGAACACTGAAGCTTTCTTT
>TRBJ2-2|TRBD2|TRBV7-2|-
CASSLALADTGELFF
TGTGCCAGCAGCTTAGCTCTAGCGGACACCGGGGAGCTGTTTTTT
>TRBJ1-5|-|TRBV19|-
CASSIVGGSRQPQHF
TGTGCCAGTAGTATAGTGGGGGGGAGTCGACAGCCCCAGCATTTT
>TRBJ2-4|-|TRBV28|-
CASSPAGGGSFQNIQYF
TGTGCCAGCAGTCCCGCCGGGGGCGGGAGTTTCCAAAACATTCAGTACTTC
>TRBJ2-2|TRBD2|TRBV4-3|-
CASSQEGLALGELFF
TGCGCCAGCAGCCAAGAGGGACTAGCGTTAGGGGAGCTGTTTTTT
>TRBJ1-3|-|TRBV7-3|-
CASSETGNFGNTIYF
TGTGCCAGCAGCGAAACGGGTAACTTTGGAAACACCATATATTTT
>TRBJ2-3|-|TRBV10-3|-
CAISETQGSTDTQYF
TGTGCCATCAGTGAAACACAGGGTAGCACAGATACGCAGTATTTT
>TRBJ1-2|TRBD1|TRBV7-2|-
CASSLAIGQGALNYGYTF
TGTGCCAGCAGCTTAGCTATCGGACAGGGGGCCCTTAACTATGGCTACACCTTC
>TRBJ2-3|TRBD2|TRBV11-1|-
CASSWTRTTDTQYF
TGTGCCAGCAGCTGGACTAGAACCACAGATACGCAGTATTTT
>TRBJ2-3|-|TRBV27|-
CASSTSTGDTQYF
TGTGCCAGCAGTACCTCCACCGGAGATACGCAGTATTTT
>TRBJ2-1|TRBD1|TRBV7-2|once
CASSLADRGWGEQFF
TGTGCCAGCAGCTTAGCGGACAGGGGATGGGGTGAGCAGTTCTTC
>TRBJ1-3|-|TRBV9|-
CASSVGPSGNTIYF
TGTGCCAGCAGCGTAGGGCCCTCTGGAAACACCATATATTTT
>TRBJ1-2|-|TRBV19|-
CASSKTRNYGYTF
TGTGCCAGTAGTAAGACACGGAACTATGGCTACACCTTC
>TRBJ1-1|-|TRBV5-1|-
CASSLVEGRTEAFF
TGCGCCAGCAGCTTGGTAGAGGGTAGGACTGAAGCTTTCTTT
>TRBJ2-1|TRBD2|TRBV7-2|-
CASSLTSGSIEQFF
TGTGCCAGCAGCTTGACTAGCGGGAGTATAGAGCAGTTCTTC
>TRBJ2-7|TRBD1|TRBV7-3|-
CASSSGQVEQYF
TGTGCCAGCAGCTCTGGACAGGTGGAGCAGTACTTC
>TRBJ2-1|TRBD2|TRBV30|few
CAWSKELAGSEQFF
TGTGCCTGGAGCAAAGAGCTAGCGGGAAGTGAGCAGTTCTTC
>TRBJ1-4|-|TRBV27|-
CAGLGGLGTNEKLFF
TGTGCCGGCCTGGGGGGGCTCGGAACTAATGAAAAACTGTTTTTT
>TRBJ1-6|-|TRBV28|few
CASSLVVRGSPLHF
TGTGCCAGCAGTTTAGTCGTCAGGGGTTCACCCCTCCACTTT
>TRBJ2-2|TRBD1|TRBV6-1|once
CASSATGAPIRDTGELFF
TGTGCCAGCAGTGCGACAGGGGCCCCTATCCGGGACACCGGGGAGCTGTTTTTT
>TRBJ2-3|TRBD1|TRBV9|-
CASSVGGGVGTDTQYF
TGTGCCAGCAGCGTAGGAGGGGGCGTGGGGACAGATACGCAGTATTTT
>TRBJ2-3|TRBD1|TRBV5-1|-
CASSLGQGGDTQYF
TGCGCCAGCAGCTTGGGACAGGGTGGGGATACGCAGTATTTT
>TRBJ2-5|-|TRBV5-1|-
CASSFSQGRETQYF
TGCGCCAGCAGCTTCTCCCAGGGTCGAGAGACCCAGTACTTC
>TRBJ2-7|TRBD2|TRBV15|-
CATSRGRLAGVEQYF
TGTGCCACCAGCAGAGGAAGGCTAGCGGGAGTAGAGCAGTACTTC
>TRBJ2-1|-|TRBV6-1|few
CASSATSGPSYNEQFF
TGTGCCAGCAGTGCCACGAGCGGGCCCTCCTACAATGAGCAGTTCTTC
>TRBJ2-1|TRBD2|TRBV6-1|-
CASSELAGLHNEQFF
TGTGCCAGCAGTGAACTAGCGGGACTCCACAATGAGCAGTTCTTC
>TRBJ2-7|-|TRBV7-2|-
CASSHDPRGEEQYF
TGTGCCAGCAGCCACGACCCCCGGGGAGAGGAGCAGTACTTC
>TRBJ2-5|-|TRBV7-9|once
CASSLLTGPIQETQYF
TGTGCCAGCAGCTTACTAACAGGGCCTATCCAAGAGACCCAGTACTTC
>TRBJ2-7|-|TRBV7-9|-
CASRPGGIGEQYF
TGTGCCAGCCGACCTGGGGGGATTGGGGAGCAGTACTTC
>TRBJ1-1|-|TRBV29-1|-
CSVEGTWLHAREAFF
TGCAGCGTTGAGGGGACATGGCTACACGCCCGTGAAGCTTTCTTT
>TRBJ1-3|-|TRBV4-2|-
CASSRGGSGNTIYF
TGTGCCAGCAGCCGGGGGGGTAGTGGAAACACCATATATTTT
>TRBJ2-7|TRBD2|TRBV2|-
CATQLAETYEQYF
TGTGCCACCCAACTAGCGGAGACCTACGAGCAGTACTTC
>TRBJ2-3|-|TRBV6-2/TRBV6-3|-
CASSYGPVTRTDTQYF
TGTGCCAGCAGTTACGGTCCCGTGACTCGCACAGATACGCAGTATTTT
>TRBJ2-1|-|TRBV7-3|few
CASSFSGNEQFF
TGTGCCAGCAGCTTTAGCGGAAACGAGCAGTTCTTC
>TRBJ2-1|TRBD2|TRBV7-9|few
CASSLAGGDNEQFF
TGTGCCAGCAGCTTAGCGGGAGGGGACAATGAGCAGTTCTTC
>TRBJ2-7|-|TRBV10-3|-
CAISGEIPNPYEQYF
TGTGCCATCAGTGGGGAGATCCCCAATCCCTACGAGCAGTACTTC
>TRBJ2-7|-|TRBV10-3|-
CAISWGEGPYEQYF
TGTGCCATCAGTTGGGGAGAAGGGCCCTACGAGCAGTACTTC
>TRBJ1-5|-|TRBV6-5|-
CASRLASNQPQHF
TGTGCCAGCAGGCTGGCCTCGAATCAGCCCCAGCATTTT
>TRBJ1-2|-|TRBV3-1/TRBV3-2|few
CASSQGVADLSYGYTF
TGTGCCAGCAGCCAGGGGGTAGCGGATCTCTCCTATGGCTACACCTTC